The 28 T cell receptor beta chains below come from one sample, sequenced in a study of PD-L1 blockade in urothelial cancer. Indicated time point: pretreatment peripheral blood. Measured with immunoSEQ multiplex PCR; TCRdb has only the in-frame clones, and not every one. Among some 71,000 clones, around 88% were seen once, and the ten largest hold 15%. The sequenced sample was PBMCs, obtained around atezolizumab (anti-PD-L1) treatment. The receptors were sampled from a man aged 55 to 70 with urothelial cancer.

The rearrangement links TRBV28 to TRBJ2-7, with D possibly TRBD1 on 5 matching bases. V shed 3 bases and J shed 1 base, with 13 bases lying between them. Germline V gives CDR1 MDHEN, CDR2 SYDVKM. This CDR3 spans 15 amino acids. The CDR3 region is CASSFGAPKSYEQYF. The CDR3 coding sequence is TGTGCCAGCAGTTTTGGGGCCCCGAAGTCCTACGAGCAGTACTTC.

The chain couples TRBV7-9 to TRBJ2-7, with 9 bases identical to TRBD2. The V gene's germline CDR1 is SEHNR and CDR2 FQNEAQ (reference sequence). The V and J ends lost 5 bases and 6 bases, in that order; junction bases with no gene match: 14. The CDR3 is made up of 16 amino acids. The CDR3 sequence: CASSPSGAGGLSEQYF. CDR3 sequence (DNA): TGTGCCAGCAGCCCGAGTGGGGCGGGGGGGCTTAGCGAGCAGTACTTC.

This clone has a handful of counts. J is TRBJ2-2 and V is TRBV11-2; 7 bases are shared with TRBD1. The germline CDR1 and CDR2 sequences are SGHAT and FQNNGV. With 1 base clipped from V and 3 bases from J, the junction kept 8 bases outside the gene matches. The CDR3 runs 17 residues. CDR3 residues: CASSLVRKGADTGELFF. DNA for the CDR3: TGTGCCAGCAGCTTAGTACGGAAGGGGGCGGACACCGGGGAGCTGTTTTTT. Together with reference TRBV11-2 and TRBJ2-2, the CDR3 gives the full variable domain: EAGVAQSPRYKIIEKRQSVAFWCNPISGHATLYWYQQILGQGPKLLIQFQNNGVVDDSQLPKDRFSAERLKGVDSTLKIQPAKLEDSAVYLCASSLVRKGADTGELFFGEGSRLTVL.

This clone is a singleton in its sample. The V gene is TRBV7-2, the J gene TRBJ2-2; 11 nucleotides match TRBD2. The trim removed 3 bases at V and 6 bases at J, leaving 3 bases unmatched. In germline, CDR1 is SGHTA, CDR2 FQGNSA. This CDR3 has 15 residues. The DNA of the CDR3 is TGTGCCAGCAGCTTCGCACTAGCGGGGGCCGGGGAGCTGTTTTTT. Amino acids: CASSFALAGAGELFF.

The chain couples TRBV7-9 to TRBJ2-1; the match to TRBD2 covers 14 bases. The CDR3 spans 14 residues. Trimming removed 9 bases from V and 9 bases from J; junction bases left unmatched: 7. Per germline, CDR1 SEHNR and CDR2 FQNEAQ (reference sequence). The DNA for the CDR3 is TGTGCCAGTTCCGTCGGGACTAGCGGGGGTGAGCAGTTCTTC. It is translated as CASSVGTSGGEQFF.

V is TRBV9 and J is TRBJ2-7; D is perhaps TRBD2 (5 bases). The ends were cut back, 4 bases at V and 0 bases at J, with 14 bases in the middle. Germline CDR1 reads SGDLS; CDR2 reads YYNGEE. The CDR3 loop spans 15 amino acids. The CDR3 is CASSPGEPGSYEQYF. Here the CDR3 DNA reads TGTGCCAGCAGCCCCGGGGAGCCGGGCTCCTACGAGCAGTACTTC.

Of note for this clone: This may arise from a read error, as a much more abundant clone is one base away. Other DNA sequences within the sample encode an identical CDR3. The chain has TRBV15 and TRBJ1-4; D gene ambiguous. This CDR3 is built from 15 residues. CDR1 LNHNV and CDR2 YYDKDF come from the germline V gene (reference sequence). Trimming removed 0 bases at V and 8 bases at J, with 13 bases between. Written as DNA, the CDR3 is TGTGCCACCAGCAGAGATGGCGGTCCTCAGGAAAAACTGTTTTTT. It translates to CATSRDGGPQEKLFF.

The rearrangement uses TRBV10-3 and TRBJ2-7; 9 nucleotides line up with TRBD1. V was pared by 2 bases and J by 3 bases, with 2 bases of the junction left unmatched. The CDR3 covers 14 residues. The germline V gene encodes CDR1 ENHRY and CDR2 SYGVKD. This CDR3 reads CAISETGQGYEQYF. The CDR3 bases are TGTGCCATCAGTGAGACGGGACAGGGCTACGAGCAGTACTTC.

This clone occurred a few times. The chain recombines TRBV2 with TRBJ2-2, with D perhaps TRBD2 (5 bases). The CDR3 has 13 amino acids. The germline gives CDR1 SNHLY, CDR2 FYNNEI. V was cut by 5 bases and J by 6 bases, with 10 bases left in between. For the CDR3, the DNA is TGTGCCAGCAGTTCTAGCAAGCCCGGGGAGCTGTTTTTT. Its protein product is CASSSSKPGELFF.

The V call is TRBV5-1, the J call TRBJ1-3, with 7 bases identical to TRBD1. J gave up 9 bases and V 4 bases, and 13 bases lay outside the gene matches. From germline, CDR1 is SGHRS and CDR2 YFSETQ. This CDR3 comprises 15 residues. For the CDR3, the DNA is TGCGCCAGCAGCCCGGACAGGCTCTCGTCTGGCACCATATATTTT. Its translation is CASSPDRLSSGTIYF.

The chain couples TRBV6-6 to TRBJ2-1; D uncertain. Trimming removed 7 bases at V and 4 bases at J, with 5 bases between. The CDR3 covers 11 residues. CDR1 is MNHNY and CDR2 is SVGAGI in the germline V gene (reference sequence). The CDR3 nucleotides are TGTGCCAGCACCACTTACAATGAGCAGTTCTTC. It yields the protein CASTTYNEQFF.

This clone showed up just a few times. V and J are TRBV20-1 and TRBJ1-5; 7 positions match TRBD1. CDR1 is DFQATT and CDR2 is SNEGSKA in the germline V gene (reference sequence). V lost 4 bases and J lost 12; bases outside the gene matches: 6. The CDR3 consists of 11 residues. The CDR3 DNA is TGCAGTGCTAAAACAGGGGTGATCCAGCATTTT. Its protein is CSAKTGVIQHF.

For the CDR3, the DNA is TGTGCCATCAGTGCTGAGACAGCCCTTTACTACACCTTC. This gives the protein CAISAETALYYTF. The chain has TRBV10-3 and TRBJ1-2; possibly TRBD1 for D (5 bases). CDR3 length: 13 amino acids. Germline V gives CDR1 ENHRY, CDR2 SYGVKD. Trimming took 4 bases from V and 10 from J, leaving 16 bases between them.

The chain carries TRBV7-2 and TRBJ1-5; D might be TRBD1 (6 bases). Trimming took off 3 bases at V and 2 bases at J, with 20 bases between the two ends. This CDR3 contains 18 residues. The germline V gene encodes CDR1 SGHTA and CDR2 FQGNSA. The CDR3: CASSFPLEQGDRNQPQHF. The CDR3 coding sequence is TGTGCCAGCAGCTTCCCCCTGGAACAGGGTGATCGCAATCAGCCCCAGCATTTT.

The chain joins TRBV19 to TRBJ2-1, with 7 bases that match TRBD2. The germline gives CDR1 LNHDA, CDR2 SQIVND (reference sequence). V shed 5 bases, J shed 3 bases, and the junction held 4 bases outside the gene matches. This CDR3 region has 14 residues. In DNA, the CDR3 is TGTGCCAGTAGTTGGCGGGGGAACTACAATGAGCAGTTCTTC. Amino acids: CASSWRGNYNEQFF.

The chain has TRBV4-2 and TRBJ1-5, with 8 positions matching TRBD1. In germline, CDR1 is LGHNA, CDR2 YNFKEQ. The J segment lost 6 bases and the V segment lost 2 bases, leaving 15 bases of the junction unmatched. The CDR3 has 18 residues. CDR3 bases: TGTGCCAGCAGCCAACCTGACAGGGGCTCAGTAGGGGTTCAGCCCCAGCATTTT. It specifies CASSQPDRGSVGVQPQHF.

This clone was seen only once. This chain links TRBV4-1 with TRBJ2-5; TRBD2 might be the D (7 bases). The V and J ends lost 5 bases and 3 bases respectively, with 10 bases between them. Germline assignment: CDR1 MGHRA and CDR2 YSYEKL. CDR3 length equals 13 residues. In nucleotides, the CDR3 is TGCGCCAGCAGCACGGGGGGCAAAGAGACCCAGTACTTC. Its translation: CASSTGGKETQYF.

The chain recombines TRBV7-9 with TRBJ2-3; weak D call: TRBD2 (6 bases). CDR3 length equals 16 residues. CDR1 SEHNR and CDR2 FQNEAQ come from the germline V gene (reference sequence). Trimming shortened V by 4 bases and J by 2 bases, and 16 bases separated the two germline ends. The DNA for the CDR3 is TGTGCCAGCAGCTCCCGGGAGCTAGCTTACACAGATACGCAGTATTTT. This codes for CASSSRELAYTDTQYF.

This clone turned up a few times. Here the CDR3 reads CASSAGVTGELFF. CDR3 bases: TGTGCCAGCAGCGCAGGGGTGACCGGGGAGCTGTTTTTT. The chain combines TRBV6-4 with TRBJ2-2; tentatively, D is TRBD1 (6 bases). This CDR3 is built from 13 residues. Trimming pared 6 bases from V and 5 bases from J, leaving 10 bases between. In germline, CDR1 is MRHNA, CDR2 SNTAGT.

V and J are TRBV9 and TRBJ2-1; 11 nucleotides line up with TRBD2. In germline, CDR1 is SGDLS, CDR2 YYNGEE. This CDR3 comprises 15 residues. The trim removed 4 bases at V and 3 bases at J, leaving 3 bases unmatched. CDR3 DNA sequence: TGTGCCAGCAGCCGCACTAGCGGGGGCTACAATGAGCAGTTCTTC. It is translated as CASSRTSGGYNEQFF.

The rearrangement joins TRBV6-6 to TRBJ1-6; perhaps TRBD1 as D (6 bases). CDR1 and CDR2 (germline): MNHNY, SVGAGI (reference sequence). Between the trimmed V and J ends, which lost 4 bases and 6 bases, there was a span of 13 bases. CDR3 length: 15 amino acids. In nucleotides, the CDR3 is TGTGCCAGCAGTTCGACAGGTGGGGCTAATTCACCCCTCCACTTT. As protein: CASSSTGGANSPLHF.

This clone was detected once. The gene calls are TRBV7-9 and TRBJ2-3; D is perhaps TRBD1 (6 bases). CDR1 and CDR2 from the germline V gene are SEHNR and FQNEAQ (reference sequence). V was pared by 2 bases and J by 4 bases, with 22 bases between. The CDR3 spans 18 residues. The CDR3 loop is CASSLTLRTVRWADTQYF. The CDR3 DNA is TGTGCCAGCAGCTTAACCCTAAGGACAGTAAGGTGGGCAGATACGCAGTATTTT.

A single count supports this clone. V usage is TRBV5-1 and J usage is TRBJ1-2; 9 bases match TRBD1. There are 16 residues in the CDR3. The germline V gene encodes CDR1 SGHRS and CDR2 YFSETQ. J lost 3 bases, V lost 0 bases, and 6 bases had no gene match. CDR3 region: CASSLVGQGNYYGYTF. In DNA, the CDR3 is TGCGCCAGCAGCTTGGTGGGACAGGGAAATTACTATGGCTACACCTTC. The full variable domain, its missing parts supplied by reference TRBV5-1 and TRBJ1-2, is KAGVTQTPRYLIKTRGQQVTLSCSPISGHRSVSWYQQTPGQGLQFLFEYFSETQRNKGNFPGRFSGRQFSNSRSEMNVSTLELGDSALYLCASSLVGQGNYYGYTFGSGTRLTVV.

The sample holds one count of this clone. The rearrangement links TRBV11-2 to TRBJ1-1, with D perhaps TRBD1 (6 bases). The CDR3 is 15 amino acids. V lost 1 base, J lost 5 bases, and 14 bases lay in between. Germline lookup yields CDR1 SGHAT and CDR2 FQNNGV. The CDR3: CASSLVSQGWTEAFF. The CDR3 DNA reads as TGTGCCAGCAGCTTAGTTTCACAGGGTTGGACTGAAGCTTTCTTT. The whole variable domain, remainder taken from reference TRBV11-2 and TRBJ1-1, is EAGVAQSPRYKIIEKRQSVAFWCNPISGHATLYWYQQILGQGPKLLIQFQNNGVVDDSQLPKDRFSAERLKGVDSTLKIQPAKLEDSAVYLCASSLVSQGWTEAFFGQGTRLTVV.

This chain uses TRBV5-1 with TRBJ2-1; 11 bases map to TRBD1. The CDR3 runs 16 residues. The V and J ends lost 3 bases and 4 bases, in that order; junction bases with no gene match: 6. Germline V gene sequence: CDR1 SGHRS, CDR2 YFSETQ. The CDR3 DNA sequence: TGCGCCAGCAGCTCCGCCGGGACAGGGGGATACAATGAGCAGTTCTTC. Translated: CASSSAGTGGYNEQFF.

V and J are TRBV18 and TRBJ2-1; a possible D gene is TRBD2 (5 bases). The CDR3 is made up of 15 amino acids. V lost 0 bases, J lost 5 bases, and 11 bases lay in between. The germline gives CDR1 KGHSH, CDR2 LQKENI. The CDR3, as DNA: TGTGCCAGCTCACCACCGATCGGGAAGGACAATGAGCAGTTCTTC. Translation: CASSPPIGKDNEQFF.

This chain connects TRBV9 to TRBJ1-1; 7 bases line up with TRBD1. Germline V lookup: CDR1 SGDLS, CDR2 YYNGEE. This CDR3 contains 15 residues. V lost 3 bases to trimming and J lost 1 base; unmatched junction nucleotides: 6. The CDR3 region has the DNA TGTGCCAGCAGCGACTCACAGGGGCGGAACACTGAAGCTTTCTTT. This translates into CASSDSQGRNTEAFF.

The CDR3 DNA is TGTGCCAGCAGCCAGGGACAGAGTCAAGAGACCCAGTACTTC. This encodes CASSQGQSQETQYF. This chain links TRBV11-2 with TRBJ2-5; 7 bases are shared with TRBD1. V gave up 5 bases and J gave up 2 bases; unmatched junction bases: 5. The CDR3 spans 14 residues. Germline lookup yields CDR1 SGHAT and CDR2 FQNNGV.